What follows is one T cell receptor beta chain and its context. Germline CDR1 is SGHTA and CDR2 is FQGNSA. V was clipped by 2 bases and J by 2 bases; unmatched bases: 10. The CDR3 spans 19 residues. The data are from a study of blood T cell repertoires in COVID-19. Profiled with immunoSEQ multiplex PCR; TCRdb holds only in-frame clones, not every one. Of approximately 190,000 clones listed, roughly 81% are singletons. V gene TRBV7-2 combines with J gene TRBJ2-1, with TRBD2 matching 12 bases. Sequenced: peripheral blood. The receptor was isolated from a woman between 65 and 79 years old with active or convalescent COVID-19. The CDR3: CASSLRGLAGGLPYNEQFF. The CDR3 DNA reads TGTGCCAGCAGCTTAAGGGGTCTAGCGGGAGGGCTTCCCTACAATGAGCAGTTCTTC.